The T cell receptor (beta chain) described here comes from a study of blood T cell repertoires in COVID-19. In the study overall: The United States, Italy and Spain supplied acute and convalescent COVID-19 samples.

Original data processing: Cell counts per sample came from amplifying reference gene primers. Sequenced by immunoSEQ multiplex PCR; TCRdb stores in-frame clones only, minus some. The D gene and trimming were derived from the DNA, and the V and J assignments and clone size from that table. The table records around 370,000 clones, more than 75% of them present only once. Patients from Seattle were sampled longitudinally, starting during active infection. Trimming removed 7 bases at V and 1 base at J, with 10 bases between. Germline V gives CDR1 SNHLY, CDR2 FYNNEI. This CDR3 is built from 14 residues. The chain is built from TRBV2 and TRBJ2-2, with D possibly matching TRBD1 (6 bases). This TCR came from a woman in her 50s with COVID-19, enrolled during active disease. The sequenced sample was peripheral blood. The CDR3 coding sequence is TGTGCCAGCAAGAAGGGACAGAACACCGGGGAGCTGTTTTTT. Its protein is CASKKGQNTGELFF.